This entry is about one TCR beta chain. The sample is drawn from a study of blood T cell repertoires in COVID-19. The overall study: COVID-19 samples from acute and convalescent phases originated in the United States, Italy and Spain.

Assay: immunoSEQ multiplex PCR; the TCRdb copy retains only in-frame clones and omits some. Found here are about 83,000 clones, around 80% of them singletons; the top ten hold 15% to 18%. The clonotype was recovered from a woman of 80 years or more with acute or convalescent COVID-19. Sequences were obtained from peripheral blood.

In DNA form, the CDR3 reads TGTGCCAGCTCACCAATGCGGGCTTCGGTAACTGGGGCCAACGTCCTGACTTTC. This encodes CASSPMRASVTGANVLTF. This chain connects TRBV18 to TRBJ2-6; TRBD2 might be the D (5 bases). Between the trimmed V and J ends, which lost 2 bases and 2 bases, there was a span of 16 bases. CDR3 length: 18 residues. The V gene's germline CDR1 is KGHSH and CDR2 LQKENI.